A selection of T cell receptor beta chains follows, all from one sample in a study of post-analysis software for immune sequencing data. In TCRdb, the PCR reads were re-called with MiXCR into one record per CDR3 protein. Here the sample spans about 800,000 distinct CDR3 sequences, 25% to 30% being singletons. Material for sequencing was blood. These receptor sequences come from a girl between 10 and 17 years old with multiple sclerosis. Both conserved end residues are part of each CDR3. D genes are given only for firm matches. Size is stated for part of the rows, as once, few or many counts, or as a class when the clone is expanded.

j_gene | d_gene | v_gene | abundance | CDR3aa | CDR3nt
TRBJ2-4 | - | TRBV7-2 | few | CASSFRGAGKNIQYF | TGTGCCAGCAGCTTCCGAGGGGCGGGCAAAAACATTCAGTACTTC
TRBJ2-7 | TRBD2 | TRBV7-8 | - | CASSHELGTRTSGSTYEQYF | TGTGCCAGCAGCCACGAGCTGGGGACACGGACTAGCGGGAGCACCTACGAGCAGTACTTC
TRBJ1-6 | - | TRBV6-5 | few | CASSSRGARSYNSPLHF | TGTGCCAGCAGTTCACGGGGGGCCCGCTCCTATAATTCACCCCTCCACTTT
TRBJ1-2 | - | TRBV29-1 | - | CSVEVGARGYTF | TGCAGCGTTGAAGTTGGGGCTAGGGGCTACACCTTC
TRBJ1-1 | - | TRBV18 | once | CASSTRLTNTEAFF | TGTGCCAGCTCAACACGGTTGACGAACACTGAAGCTTTCTTT
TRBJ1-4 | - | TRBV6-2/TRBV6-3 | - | CASARTAGNEKLFF | TGTGCCAGCGCCCGGACAGCTGGCAATGAAAAACTGTTTTTT
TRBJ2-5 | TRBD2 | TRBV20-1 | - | CSARDRAGPLGGEQYF | TGCAGTGCTAGAGATAGGGCAGGGCCTTTGGGGGGGGAGCAGTACTTC
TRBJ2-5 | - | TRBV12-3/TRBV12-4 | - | CASSLNTQETQYF | TGTGCCAGCAGTTTAAATACGCAAGAGACCCAGTACTTC
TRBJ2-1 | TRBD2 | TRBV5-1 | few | CASSLALAGGYNEQFF | TGCGCCAGCAGCTTGGCACTAGCGGGAGGATACAATGAGCAGTTCTTC
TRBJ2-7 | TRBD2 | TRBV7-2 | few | CASSPTAGGYEQYF | TGTGCCAGCAGCCCCACGGCGGGAGGGTACGAGCAGTACTTC
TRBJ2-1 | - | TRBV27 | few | CASSLLATTVNEQFF | TGTGCCAGCAGTTTATTGGCCACTACGGTAAATGAGCAGTTCTTC
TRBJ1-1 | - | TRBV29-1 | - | CSAESHGDTEAFF | TGCAGCGCTGAAAGCCACGGGGACACTGAAGCTTTCTTT
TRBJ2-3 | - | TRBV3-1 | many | CASSPSLGGRTDTQYF | TGTGCCAGCAGCCCAAGCTTGGGGGGGCGCACAGATACGCAGTATTTT
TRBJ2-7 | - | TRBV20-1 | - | CSARDYQKTAYEQYF | TGCAGTGCTAGAGATTACCAGAAAACTGCCTACGAGCAGTACTTC
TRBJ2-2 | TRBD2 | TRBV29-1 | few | CSSGLAGGSGELFF | TGCAGCAGCGGACTAGCGGGAGGGTCCGGGGAGCTGTTTTTT
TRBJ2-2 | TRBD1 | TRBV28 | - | CASSVPGTGANTGELFF | TGTGCCAGCAGTGTCCCTGGGACAGGGGCGAACACCGGGGAGCTGTTTTTT
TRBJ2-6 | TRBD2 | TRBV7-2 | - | CASTAGAGGSGANVLTF | TGTGCCAGCACAGCCGGAGCGGGAGGTAGTGGGGCCAACGTCCTGACTTTC
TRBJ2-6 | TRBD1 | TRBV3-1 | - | CASRQKTGRTGPSGANVLTF | TGTGCCAGCAGGCAGAAAACCGGACGGACAGGGCCCTCTGGGGCCAACGTCCTGACTTTC
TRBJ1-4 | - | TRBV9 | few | CASSVSSGTREKLFF | TGTGCCAGCAGCGTAAGTAGTGGGACACGTGAAAAACTGTTTTTT
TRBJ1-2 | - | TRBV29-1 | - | CSALSGKDYGYTF | TGCAGCGCCCTTTCAGGGAAGGACTATGGCTACACCTTC
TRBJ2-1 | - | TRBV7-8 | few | CASTPYQETQFF | TGTGCCAGCACCCCTTACCAAGAGACCCAGTTCTTC
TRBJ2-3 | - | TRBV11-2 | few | CASRLRSSTDTQYF | TGTGCCAGCAGGCTTAGATCAAGTACAGATACGCAGTATTTT
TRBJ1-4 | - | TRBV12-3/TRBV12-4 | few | CASSLLRNEKLFF | TGTGCCAGCAGCCTTCTCCGTAATGAAAAACTGTTTTTT
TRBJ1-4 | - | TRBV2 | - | CASSDREYNEKLFF | TGTGCCAGCAGTGACAGAGAATATAATGAAAAACTGTTTTTT
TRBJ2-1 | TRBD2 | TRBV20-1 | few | CSASSPLAGTEQFF | TGCAGTGCTAGTAGTCCACTAGCGGGTACTGAGCAGTTCTTC
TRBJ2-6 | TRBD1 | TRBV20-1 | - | CSAGDRGPGANVLTF | TGCAGTGCTGGGGACAGGGGCCCGGGGGCCAACGTCCTGACTTTC
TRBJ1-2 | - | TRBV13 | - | CASSRRWQGINYGYTF | TGTGCCAGCAGCCGAAGGTGGCAGGGGATCAACTATGGCTACACCTTC
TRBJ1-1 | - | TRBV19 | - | CASSIRGKVEAFF | TGTGCCAGTAGTATAAGAGGGAAGGTTGAAGCTTTCTTT
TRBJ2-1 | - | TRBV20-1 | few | CSGGATTRSNEQFF | TGCAGTGGCGGGGCGACCACTAGGTCCAATGAGCAGTTCTTC
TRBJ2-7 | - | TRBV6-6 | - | CASRSGIDYEQYF | TGTGCCAGCAGGTCGGGGATCGACTACGAGCAGTACTTC
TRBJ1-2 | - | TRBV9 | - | CASSVGIDNYGYTF | TGTGCCAGCAGCGTAGGGATAGACAACTATGGCTACACCTTC
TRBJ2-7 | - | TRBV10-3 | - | CAISESPAPSEQYF | TGTGCCATCAGTGAGTCTCCCGCTCCTTCCGAGCAGTACTTC
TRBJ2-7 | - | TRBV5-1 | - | CASSTGPATYEQYF | TGCGCCAGCAGCACGGGACCAGCCACCTACGAGCAGTACTTC
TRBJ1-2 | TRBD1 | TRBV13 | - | CASSPHTTGQGRDGYTF | TGTGCCAGCAGCCCTCACACAACGGGACAGGGGAGGGATGGCTACACCTTC
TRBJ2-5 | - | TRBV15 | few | CATSRYRGGGEETQYF | TGTGCCACCAGCAGATACCGTGGAGGGGGCGAAGAGACCCAGTACTTC
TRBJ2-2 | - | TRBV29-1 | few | CSVDMGEYTGELFF | TGCAGCGTTGATATGGGGGAGTACACCGGGGAGCTGTTTTTT
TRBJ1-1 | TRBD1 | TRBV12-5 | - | CASGEGALNTEAFF | TGTGCTAGTGGGGAGGGGGCCCTGAACACTGAAGCTTTCTTT
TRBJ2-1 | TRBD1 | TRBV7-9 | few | CASSLAGTVEFF | TGTGCCAGCAGCTTAGCTGGGACAGTCGAGTTCTTC
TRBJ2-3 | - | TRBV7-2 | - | CASSRDGGTDTQYF | TGTGCCAGCAGCCGGGACGGAGGCACAGATACGCAGTATTTT
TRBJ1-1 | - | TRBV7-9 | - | CASSPPTGNTEAFF | TGTGCCAGCAGCCCTCCGACGGGGAACACTGAAGCTTTCTTT
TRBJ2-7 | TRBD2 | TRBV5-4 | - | CASSLSAGDYNEQYF | TGTGCCAGCAGCCTAAGCGCGGGAGATTACAACGAGCAGTACTTC
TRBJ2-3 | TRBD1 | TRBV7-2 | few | CASSLGQIHTDTQYF | TGTGCCAGCAGCTTGGGACAGATCCACACAGATACGCAGTATTTT
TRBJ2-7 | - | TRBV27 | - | CASSFRRGAEYQEAQYF | TGTGCCAGCAGTTTCCGCCGGGGGGCAGAGTACCAAGAGGCCCAGTACTTC
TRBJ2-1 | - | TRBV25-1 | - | CASSEWVGNEQFF | TGTGCCAGCAGTGAATGGGTCGGCAATGAGCAGTTCTTC
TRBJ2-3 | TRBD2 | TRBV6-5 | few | CASSYSPSGHTDTQYF | TGTGCCAGCAGTTACTCCCCTAGCGGCCACACAGATACGCAGTATTTT
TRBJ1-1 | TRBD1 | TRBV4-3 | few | CASSQDRDRGNTEAFF | TGCGCCAGCAGCCAAGATCGCGACAGGGGAAACACTGAAGCTTTCTTT
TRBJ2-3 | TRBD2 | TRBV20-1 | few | CSAFLALGTSGGETDTQYF | TGCAGTGCTTTTCTGGCTTTAGGGACTAGCGGGGGGGAGACAGATACGCAGTATTTT
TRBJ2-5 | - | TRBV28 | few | CASSQRGQGKTQYF | TGTGCCAGCAGTCAGAGGGGCCAGGGCAAGACCCAGTACTTC
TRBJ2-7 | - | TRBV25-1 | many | CASSEGEQYF | TGTGCCAGCAGTGAGGGGGAGCAGTACTTC
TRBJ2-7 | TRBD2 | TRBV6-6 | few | CASRSRTSGFSYEQYF | TGTGCCAGCAGATCCCGGACTAGCGGGTTTTCCTACGAGCAGTACTTC
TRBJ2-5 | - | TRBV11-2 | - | CASSPYRADLIKETQYF | TGTGCCAGCAGCCCCTACAGGGCTGACCTTATAAAAGAGACCCAGTACTTC
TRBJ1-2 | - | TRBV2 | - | CASGRDREGYTF | TGTGCCAGCGGCCGAGACCGCGAAGGCTACACCTTC
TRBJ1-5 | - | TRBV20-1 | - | CSAQKGGGNQPQHF | TGCAGTGCTCAAAAGGGTGGAGGCAATCAGCCCCAGCATTTT